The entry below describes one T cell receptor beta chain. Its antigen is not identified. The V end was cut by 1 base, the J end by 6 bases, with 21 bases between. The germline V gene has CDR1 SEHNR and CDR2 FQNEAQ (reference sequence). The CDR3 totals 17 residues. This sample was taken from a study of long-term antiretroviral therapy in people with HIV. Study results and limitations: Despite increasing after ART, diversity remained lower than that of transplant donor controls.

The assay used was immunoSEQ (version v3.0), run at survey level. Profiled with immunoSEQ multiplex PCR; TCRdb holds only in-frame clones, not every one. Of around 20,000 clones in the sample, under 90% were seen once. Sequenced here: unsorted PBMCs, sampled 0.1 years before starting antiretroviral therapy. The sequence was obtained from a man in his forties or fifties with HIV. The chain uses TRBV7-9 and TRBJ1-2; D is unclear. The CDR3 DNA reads TGTGCCAGCAGCTTAGTTGAAAATATGGACCGATACCATGGCTACACCTTC. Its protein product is CASSLVENMDRYHGYTF.